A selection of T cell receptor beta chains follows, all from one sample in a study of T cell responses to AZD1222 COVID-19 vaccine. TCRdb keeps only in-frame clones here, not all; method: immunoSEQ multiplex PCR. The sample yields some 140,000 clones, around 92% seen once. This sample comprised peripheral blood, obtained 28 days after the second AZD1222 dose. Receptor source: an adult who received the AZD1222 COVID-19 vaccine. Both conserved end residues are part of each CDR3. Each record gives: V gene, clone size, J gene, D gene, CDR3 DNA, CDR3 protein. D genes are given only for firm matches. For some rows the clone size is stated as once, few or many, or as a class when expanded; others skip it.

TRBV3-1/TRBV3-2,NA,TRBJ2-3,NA,TGTGCCAGCAGCTCAGGGGATACGCAGTATTTT,CASSSGDTQYF
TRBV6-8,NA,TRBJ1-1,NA,TGTGCCAGCAGTTACCCCCGGGACGGGAACACTGAAGCTTTCTTT,CASSYPRDGNTEAFF
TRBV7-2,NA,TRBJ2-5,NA,TGTGCCAGCAGCTTAGCGTGGGACGAGACCCAGTACTTC,CASSLAWDETQYF
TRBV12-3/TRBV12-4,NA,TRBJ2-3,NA,TGTGCCAGCAGACTTGCCTCGGATACGCAGTATTTT,CASRLASDTQYF
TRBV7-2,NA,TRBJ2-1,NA,TGTGCCAGCAGCTTGGAGACGCTCAATGAGCAGTTCTTC,CASSLETLNEQFF
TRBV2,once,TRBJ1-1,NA,TGTGCCAGCACCGTCCTAGGCACTGAAGCTTTCTTT,CASTVLGTEAFF
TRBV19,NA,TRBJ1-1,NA,TGTGCCAGTAGTAAGACGCGGGAAACTGAAGCTTTCTTT,CASSKTRETEAFF
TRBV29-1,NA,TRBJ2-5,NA,TGCAGCGTGGGGTTAGCTGTAGAGACCCAGTACTTC,CSVGLAVETQYF
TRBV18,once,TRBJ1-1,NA,TGTGCCAGCTCACCAAGATCCATCAAAATGAGCACTGAAGCTTTCTTT,CASSPRSIKMSTEAFF
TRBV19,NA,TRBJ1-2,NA,TGTGCCAGTAGTATAGCCCACACGAGGGGCTACACCTTC,CASSIAHTRGYTF
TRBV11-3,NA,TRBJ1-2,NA,TGTGCCAGCAGCTCGGGGGCGAATGGCTACACCTTC,CASSSGANGYTF
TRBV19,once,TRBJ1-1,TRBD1,TGTGCCAGTAGTATTCGGGACAGGGGGCGCGGGGTCACTGAAGCTTTCTTT,CASSIRDRGRGVTEAFF
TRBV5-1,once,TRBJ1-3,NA,TGCGCCAGCAGCTTGGATCCACTCTTTGGAGCCTCTGGAAACACCATATATTTT,CASSLDPLFGASGNTIYF
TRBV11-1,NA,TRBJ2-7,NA,TGTGCCAGCAGCTTAGCGCTCTCCTACGAGCAGTACTTC,CASSLALSYEQYF
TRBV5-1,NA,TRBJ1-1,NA,TGCGCCAGCAGCTTGGGAGAAGGGTGGGACACTGAAGCTTTCTTT,CASSLGEGWDTEAFF
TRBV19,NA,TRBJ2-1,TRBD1,TGTGCCAGTAGTACCGACAGGGGCCCACCTGTCTTC,CASSTDRGPPVF
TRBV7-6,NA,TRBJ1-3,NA,TGTGCCAGCAGCTTATCTCGGGGACCAACGGGAAACACCATATATTTT,CASSLSRGPTGNTIYF
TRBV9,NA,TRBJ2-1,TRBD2,TGTGCCAGCTCGCTAGCGGGAGTATGGTACAATGAGCAGTTCTTC,CASSLAGVWYNEQFF
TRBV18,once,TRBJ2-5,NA,TGTGCCAGCTCACCAAATCCCAGGGCCGAAGAGACCCAGTACTTC,CASSPNPRAEETQYF
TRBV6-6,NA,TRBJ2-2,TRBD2,TGTGCCAGCAGTCCTGGGTGGATAGCGGGAGGGCCGGGCACCGGGGAGCTGTTTTTT,CASSPGWIAGGPGTGELFF
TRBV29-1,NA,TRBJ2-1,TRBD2,TGCAGCGTTCACCGGACTAGCGGGACAGGTGAGCAGTTCTTC,CSVHRTSGTGEQFF
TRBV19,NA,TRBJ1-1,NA,TGTGCCAGTACCATTGCACTAGGGACTGAAGCTTTCTTT,CASTIALGTEAFF
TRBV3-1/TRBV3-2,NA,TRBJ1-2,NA,TGTGCCAGCAGCCAAGATTTAGGAACAGTTGGTGGCTACACCTTC,CASSQDLGTVGGYTF
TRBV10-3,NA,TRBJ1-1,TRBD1,TGTGCCATCAGTAAGCGACAGGGGGACGCTGAAGCTTTCTTT,CAISKRQGDAEAFF
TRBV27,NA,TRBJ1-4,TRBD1,TGTGCCAGCAGTTACAGGGGAGGGGGGCCTAATGAAAAACTGTTTTTT,CASSYRGGGPNEKLFF
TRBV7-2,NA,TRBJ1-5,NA,TGTGCCAGCAGCTTCACAGGGTTTGGAAATCAGCCCCAGCATTTT,CASSFTGFGNQPQHF
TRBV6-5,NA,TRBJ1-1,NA,TGTGCCAGCAGTTACAGGGGACTCGCAAAGGAGGCTTTCTTT,CASSYRGLAKEAFF
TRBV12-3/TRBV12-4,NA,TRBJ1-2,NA,TGTGCCAGCAGTTTGGGGGGAAGCTATGGCTACACCTTC,CASSLGGSYGYTF
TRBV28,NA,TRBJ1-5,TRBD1,TGTGCCAGCAGGTCAGGGGGGAATCAGCCCCAGCATTTT,CASRSGGNQPQHF
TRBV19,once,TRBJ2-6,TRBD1,TGTGCCAGTAGGACAGGGCTTCCCGGGGCCAACGTCCTGACTTTC,CASRTGLPGANVLTF
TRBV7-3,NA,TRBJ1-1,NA,TGTGCCAGCAGCTTAACTGACGGAGACTCTGAAGCTTTCTTT,CASSLTDGDSEAFF
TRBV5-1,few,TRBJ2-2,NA,TGCGCCAGCAGTTTGCAGGGCGACGGGGAGCTGTTTTTT,CASSLQGDGELFF
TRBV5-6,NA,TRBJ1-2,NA,TGTGCCAGCAGCCCCCCGGACACTCGTCTGGGTGGCTACACCTTC,CASSPPDTRLGGYTF
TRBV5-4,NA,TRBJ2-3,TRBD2,TGTGCCAGCAGCATAGGACTAGCGGAGAGCACAGATACGCAGTATTTT,CASSIGLAESTDTQYF
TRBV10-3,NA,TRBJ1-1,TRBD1,TGTGCCATCACCGGTACAGGGGGCACTGAAGCTTTCTTT,CAITGTGGTEAFF
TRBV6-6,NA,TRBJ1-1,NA,TGTGCCAGCAGTTACGAACGGGAAGGCGCTGAAGCTTTCTTT,CASSYEREGAEAFF
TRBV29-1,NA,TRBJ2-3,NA,TGCAGCGTTGAGAAAGAGCTCGTGCAGTATTTT,CSVEKELVQYF
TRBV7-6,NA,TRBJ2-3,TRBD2,TGTGCCAGCAGCCCCTCCGGAGTTGCGGGGGGAGCGAGTACGCAGTATTTT,CASSPSGVAGGASTQYF
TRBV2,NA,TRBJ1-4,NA,TGTGCCAGCAGTCAGTCCAGGGCAACTAATGAAAAACTGTTTTTT,CASSQSRATNEKLFF
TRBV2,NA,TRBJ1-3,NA,TGTGCCAGCAGAGAACACTCTGGAAACACCATATATTTT,CASREHSGNTIYF
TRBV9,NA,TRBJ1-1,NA,TGTGCCAGCAGCGGGGGGAGGTTCGGGGACACTGAAGCTTTCTTT,CASSGGRFGDTEAFF
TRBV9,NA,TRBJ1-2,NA,TGTGCCAGCAGCCCCCCAGATGGGTATGGCTACACCTTC,CASSPPDGYGYTF